The entry that follows covers one T cell receptor (beta chain) sequence. Its antigen is still unknown. This sample stems from a study of cytomegalovirus exposure and HLA in healthy donors. Study-level findings and limits: Most TCR sequences were seen very rarely across donors, but some public TCRs occurred in many.

PCR was performed using 60 Vbeta and 13 Jbeta primers. Data came from immunoSEQ multiplex PCR; TCRdb stores just in-frame clones and leaves some out. The sample has 150,000 to 200,000 clones, 70% to 90% seen once. This CDR3 is 16 amino acids long. CDR1 LGHNT and CDR2 FRNRAP come from the germline V gene. With 6 bases removed from V and 2 bases from J, the gap between germline ends came to 20 bases. The sequence was obtained from a girl aged 10 to 17 in good health and CMV-seropositive. The chain carries TRBV12-5 and TRBJ2-7; perhaps TRBD2 as D (6 bases). The sequenced sample consisted of PBMCs. The CDR3 is CASGLVEGPLTYEQYF. The CDR3, as DNA: TGTGCTAGTGGCTTAGTGGAGGGCCCCCTAACCTACGAGCAGTACTTC.